The 28 T cell receptor beta chains listed next were all sequenced from one sample in a study of blood T cells in healthy people across ages (dated by TCRdb to 2015 to 2017). Library preparation used 5' RACE. TCRdb lists the instrument as Illumina HiSeq 2500. A second about 7 to 12 cycle PCR used a sample-barcoded 5' primer and a J-beta primer mix. The raw public reads went through TCRdb reprocessing: fastp at Q25, MiXCR clone calling, in-frame beta chains kept. Duplicate CDR3 protein sequences are folded into a single record with the most common DNA and genes. The sample yields 750,000 to 950,000 distinct CDR3 sequences; roughly 53% were counted once. Jointly, the top ten make up approximately 41% of the sample. The sample consisted of blood. The receptors stem from an older man in good health.

The chain employs TRBV5-1 and TRBJ2-3; no firm D call. CDR1 SGHRS and CDR2 YFSETQ come from the germline V gene. Trimming cost V 0 bases and J 4 bases, with 9 bases left between them. CDR3 length: 14 amino acids. The DNA for the CDR3 is TGCGCCAGCAGCTTGGTTTCGGGTTCAGATACGCAGTATTTT. Amino acid sequence: CASSLVSGSDTQYF.

This clonotype was seen more than once but under ten times. The chain employs TRBV6-5 and TRBJ1-5; 10 positions agree with TRBD1. The germline V gene has CDR1 MNHEY and CDR2 SVGAGI. Trimming cost V 6 bases and J 3 bases; bases outside gene matches: 5. The CDR3 consists of 15 residues. The CDR3 reads CASRAGTGANQPQHF. CDR3 coding DNA: TGTGCCAGCAGAGCCGGGACAGGGGCCAATCAGCCCCAGCATTTT.

CDR3 protein: CASEGLLGEQYF. CDR3 nucleotides: TGTGCCAGTGAGGGACTGTTGGGGGAGCAGTACTTC. The chain joins TRBV6-5 to TRBJ2-7; D is possibly TRBD2 (6 bases). Germline V gives CDR1 MNHEY, CDR2 SVGAGI. There are 12 residues in the CDR3. Deletions cut 9 bases from V and 7 bases from J, with 16 bases between.

A few counts support this clonotype. This rearrangement joins TRBV4-1 to TRBJ1-2; TRBD1 aligns across 7 bases. This CDR3 is 14 amino acids long. Germline assignment: CDR1 MGHRA and CDR2 YSYEKL. The junction had 4 bases not matched to a gene; V was cut back by 1 base and J by 5 bases. The CDR3 loop is CASSQVFRGYGYTF. CDR3 DNA: TGCGCCAGCAGCCAAGTCTTCAGGGGGTATGGCTACACCTTC.

This clonotype has ten or more counts. CDR3 in DNA: TGCAGTGCTAGAGGACAGGGTGAAAACATTCAGTACTTC. As protein: CSARGQGENIQYF. The genes are TRBV20-1 and TRBJ2-4; 7 bases fit TRBD1. Looked up from germline, CDR1 is DFQATT and CDR2 is SNEGSKA (reference sequence). This CDR3 region has 13 residues. J gave up 5 bases and V 1 base, and 2 bases lay outside the gene matches.

This sequence joins TRBV6-1 and TRBJ2-1, with 8 nucleotides matching TRBD1. Germline V gene sequence: CDR1 MNHNS, CDR2 SASEGT. V lost 4 bases to trimming and J lost 5 bases; unmatched junction nucleotides: 10. The CDR3 is made up of 16 amino acids. The CDR3 here is CASSGDGGQDHNEQFF. The CDR3 bases are TGTGCCAGCAGTGGGGATGGGGGACAGGATCACAATGAGCAGTTCTTC.

This clonotype has just one count. The chain couples TRBV29-1 to TRBJ2-5; 9 bases fit TRBD1. After removal of 2 bases from V and 5 bases from J, the junction contained 3 bases not matched to a gene. This CDR3 has 13 amino acids. In germline, CDR1 is SQVTM, CDR2 ANQGSEA. The CDR3 loop reads CSVETGGGETQYF. CDR3 nucleotides: TGCAGCGTTGAAACAGGGGGCGGCGAGACCCAGTACTTC.

The J gene is TRBJ2-7, the V gene TRBV5-1, with 7 nucleotides matching TRBD2. With 3 bases clipped from V and 6 bases from J, the junction kept 9 bases outside the gene matches. The CDR3 has 14 residues. The germline gives CDR1 SGHRS, CDR2 YFSETQ. The CDR3 DNA sequence: TGCGCCAGCAGCTCGGAAGCGGGATATCTCGAGCAGTACTTC. This translates into CASSSEAGYLEQYF.

This clonotype came up once. The rearrangement links TRBV20-1 to TRBJ1-4; D is unresolved. With 4 bases removed from V and 7 bases from J, the gap between germline ends came to 13 bases. In germline, CDR1 is DFQATT, CDR2 SNEGSKA (reference sequence). The CDR3 totals 13 residues. In nucleotides, the CDR3 is TGCAGTGCTATCGGCCCCGGCGGTGAAAAACTGTTTTTT. It encodes CSAIGPGGEKLFF.

J is TRBJ2-1 and V is TRBV4-2; D is possibly TRBD1 (5 bases). CDR1 and CDR2 (germline): LGHNA, YNFKEQ. The CDR3 contains 13 residues. V gave up 4 bases and J gave up 5 bases, with 9 bases separating them. Written as DNA, the CDR3 is TGTGCCAGCAGCCTGGGGCAGGACAATGAGCAGTTCTTC. Its translation: CASSLGQDNEQFF.

The V and J genes are TRBV20-1 and TRBJ2-1; 14 nucleotides line up with TRBD2. In germline, CDR1 is DFQATT, CDR2 SNEGSKA (reference sequence). This CDR3 is built from 15 residues. J gave up 6 bases and V 3 bases, and 4 bases lay outside the gene matches. The CDR3 nucleotides are TGCAGTGCTAGCCGACTAGCGGGAGGGCCCAATGAGCAGTTCTTC. Translating gives CSASRLAGGPNEQFF.

This clonotype was found a few times. V usage is TRBV20-1 and J usage is TRBJ2-2; D might be TRBD1 (5 bases). V was pared by 8 bases and J by 4 bases, with 11 bases between. The CDR3 is 12 amino acids. Looked up from germline, CDR1 is DFQATT and CDR2 is SNEGSKA (reference sequence). The CDR3 sequence: CSLRGSTGELFF. In DNA, the CDR3 is TGCAGTCTAAGGGGTTCCACCGGGGAGCTGTTTTTT.

The chain employs TRBV4-2 and TRBJ2-4; a possible D gene is TRBD2 (6 bases). With the DNA end fitting TRBJ2-5 better, the J assignment may be wrong. CDR1 and CDR2 from the germline V gene are LGHNA and YNFKEQ. There are 14 residues in the CDR3. The CDR3 region is CASSQGLGGKTQYF. CDR3 nucleotide sequence: TGTGCCAGCAGCCAAGGACTCGGCGGGAAGACCCAGTACTTC.

The chain couples TRBV5-6 to TRBJ2-3, with D uncertain. Trimming took off 4 bases at V and 14 bases at J, with 20 bases between the two ends. This CDR3 is 13 amino acids long. Germline loops: CDR1 SGHDT, CDR2 YYEEEE. As DNA, the CDR3 is TGTGCCAGCAGCCTTGGTCGTCGCAGAGACGCGTATTTT. This sequence encodes CASSLGRRRDAYF.

This clonotype was observed a handful of times. This rearrangement joins TRBV20-1 to TRBJ2-4; the match to TRBD1 covers 11 bases. The J call is in doubt because the DNA end fits TRBJ2-7 better. The CDR3 contains 14 residues. Germline loops: CDR1 DFQATT, CDR2 SNEGSKA (reference sequence). The CDR3 spells CSAPRTGGGYEQYF. CDR3 nucleotide sequence: TGCAGTGCTCCCCGGACAGGGGGCGGGTACGAGCAGTACTTC.

This rearrangement joins TRBV20-1 to TRBJ2-7; no clear D. The length of the CDR3 is 13 residues. Per the germline V gene, CDR1 is DFQATT and CDR2 is SNEGSKA (reference sequence). V was clipped by 1 base and J by 6 bases, with 13 bases between them. The CDR3 coding sequence is TGCAGTGCTAGAGTTAGGGTAGCTGGCGAGCAGTACTTC. Its protein product is CSARVRVAGEQYF.

The rearrangement uses TRBV7-2 and TRBJ2-5; 9 nucleotides agree with TRBD2. Germline lookup yields CDR1 SGHTA and CDR2 FQGNSA. The CDR3 totals 19 residues. With 2 bases clipped from V and 5 bases from J, the junction kept 18 bases outside the gene matches. CDR3 sequence: CASSLIGPVGTSLRETQYF. The CDR3 DNA is TGTGCCAGCAGCTTAATCGGTCCGGTCGGGACTAGCCTTAGGGAGACCCAGTACTTC.

This clonotype was recorded a few times. This chain connects TRBV6-5 to TRBJ2-3; 8 bases are shared with TRBD1. V shed 6 bases and J 3 bases; nucleotides not matched to a gene: 8. Per germline, CDR1 MNHEY and CDR2 SVGAGI. The CDR3 is made up of 15 amino acids. The CDR3 DNA is TGTGCCAGCAGACGACAGGGGATAAGAACAGATACGCAGTATTTT. It codes for CASRRQGIRTDTQYF.

The chain uses TRBV14 and TRBJ2-3, with TRBD2 matching over 8 bases. The CDR3 runs to 14 residues. Trimming at V came to 1 base and at J to 4 bases, leaving 1 base not matched to a gene. CDR1 SGHDN and CDR2 FVKESK come from the germline V gene. In nucleotides, the CDR3 is TGTGCCAGCAGCCAAGGGCGGGAGGCAGATACGCAGTATTTT. It encodes CASSQGREADTQYF. The full variable domain, rest sourced from reference TRBV14 and TRBJ2-3, is EAGVTQFPSHSVIEKGQTVTLRCDPISGHDNLYWYRRVMGKEIKFLLHFVKESKQDESGMPNNRFLAERTGGTYSTLKVQPAELEDSGVYFCASSQGREADTQYFGPGTRLTVL.

The chain uses TRBV13 and TRBJ1-4; no clear D gene. This CDR3 spans 12 amino acids. CDR1 PRHDT and CDR2 FYEKMQ come from the germline V gene (reference sequence). V gave up 4 bases and J gave up 2 bases, with 2 bases separating them. CDR3 amino acids: CASSSTNEKLFF. As DNA, the CDR3 is TGTGCCAGCAGCTCGACTAATGAAAAACTGTTTTTT.

This clonotype was seen only once. The chain carries TRBV12-5 and TRBJ2-1; 8 bases fit TRBD2. The V segment lost 6 bases and the J segment 7 bases; nucleotides outside the gene matches: 14. CDR1 is LGHNT, CDR2 FRNRAP, per germline. CDR3 length equals 16 residues. CDR3 sequence reads: CASGRRGGGRSNEQFF. The CDR3 DNA follows: TGTGCTAGTGGCCGCCGGGGGGGCGGGAGGTCTAATGAGCAGTTCTTC.

This chain connects TRBV24-1 to TRBJ2-1; no clear D. The J call may not be correct, given that the DNA end is closer to TRBJ2-7. CDR1 is KGHDR and CDR2 is SFDVKD in the germline V gene. The CDR3 length is 13 residues. CDR3 sequence: CATQASSYNEQYF. CDR3 coding DNA: TGTGCCACCCAAGCGAGCTCCTACAATGAGCAGTACTTC.

DNA of the CDR3: TGTGCCAGCAGCTCCGACAACCTCCATAACTATGGCTACACCTTC. Its translation: CASSSDNLHNYGYTF. The chain is built from TRBV7-9 and TRBJ1-2; no definite D call. Looked up from germline, CDR1 is SEHNR and CDR2 is FQNEAQ (reference sequence). The CDR3 spans 15 residues. V was trimmed by 4 bases and J by 1 base, leaving 13 bases between them.

This chain connects TRBV2 to TRBJ2-7, with a possible D match to TRBD2 (6 bases). The V end was cut by 11 bases, the J end by 4 bases, with 15 bases between. Germline values: CDR1 SNHLY, CDR2 FYNNEI. This CDR3 has 12 residues. CDR3 DNA: TGTGCCGGCCGGGAGCTGCCATACGAGCAGTACTTC. Translation: CAGRELPYEQYF. Drawing the rest from reference TRBV2 and TRBJ2-7, the complete variable domain is EPEVTQTPSHQVTQMGQEVILRCVPISNHLYFYWYRQILGQKVEFLVSFYNNEISEKSEIFDDQFSVERPDGSNFTLKIRSTKLEDSAMYFCAGRELPYEQYFGPGTRLTVT.

The V gene is TRBV20-1, the J gene TRBJ2-7, with D tentatively TRBD1 (5 bases). Germline-derived CDR1 and CDR2 are DFQATT and SNEGSKA (reference sequence). Deletions cut 6 bases from V and 1 base from J, with 16 bases between. The CDR3 is 14 residues long. DNA of the CDR3: TGCAGTGCGTACGGCCGGACAAAATCCTACGAGCAGTACTTC. Amino acids: CSAYGRTKSYEQYF.

The chain combines TRBV20-1 with TRBJ1-6; a weak D match, TRBD1 (5 bases). The CDR3 contains 14 residues. Trimming took off 1 base at V and 7 bases at J, with 11 bases between the two ends. In germline, CDR1 is DFQATT, CDR2 SNEGSKA (reference sequence). The CDR3 spells CSARGQLQNSPLHF. In nucleotides, the CDR3 is TGCAGTGCTAGAGGACAGCTACAAAATTCACCCCTCCACTTT.

This clonotype showed up many times. The chain recombines TRBV29-1 with TRBJ2-5; D unresolved. V dropped 6 bases and J dropped 2 bases, with 10 bases sitting between them. Germline CDR1 and CDR2: SQVTM and ANQGSEA. This CDR3 is 12 amino acids long. The CDR3 DNA is TGCAGCGTCGGACGCCTACAAGAGACCCAGTACTTC. Its translation is CSVGRLQETQYF.

A few counts support this clonotype. The chain combines TRBV25-1 with TRBJ2-1; 9 bases are shared with TRBD1. CDR3 size: 17 residues. Germline V gene data show CDR1 as MGHDK and CDR2 as SYGVNS. Germline trimming cut 5 bases from V and 7 bases from J; bases unmatched to any gene: 15. The CDR3 coding sequence is TGTGCCAGCAGTAGGACCTTTGAGACAGGGGGTTCAAATGAGCAGTTCTTC. Protein product: CASSRTFETGGSNEQFF.